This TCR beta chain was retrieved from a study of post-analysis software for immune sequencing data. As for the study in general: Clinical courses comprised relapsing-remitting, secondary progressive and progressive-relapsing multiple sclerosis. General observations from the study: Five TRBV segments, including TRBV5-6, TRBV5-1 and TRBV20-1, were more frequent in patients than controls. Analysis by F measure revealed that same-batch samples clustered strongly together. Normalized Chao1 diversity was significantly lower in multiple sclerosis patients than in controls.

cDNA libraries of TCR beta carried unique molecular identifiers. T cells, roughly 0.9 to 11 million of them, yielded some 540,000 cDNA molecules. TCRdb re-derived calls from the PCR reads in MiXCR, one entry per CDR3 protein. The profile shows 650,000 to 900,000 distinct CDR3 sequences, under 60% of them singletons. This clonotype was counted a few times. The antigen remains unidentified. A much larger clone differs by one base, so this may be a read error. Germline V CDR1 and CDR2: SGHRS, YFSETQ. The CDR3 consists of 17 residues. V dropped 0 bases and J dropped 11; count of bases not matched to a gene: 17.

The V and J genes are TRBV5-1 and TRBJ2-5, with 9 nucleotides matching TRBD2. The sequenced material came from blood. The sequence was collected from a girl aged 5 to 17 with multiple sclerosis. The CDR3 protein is CASSLASRLAEYNEQYF. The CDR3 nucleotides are TGCGCCAGCAGCTTGGCTTCGAGACTAGCGGAATACAATGAGCAGTACTTC.